The rows below give T cell receptor beta chains drawn from one sample of a study of shared clonotypes between healthy human individuals. Method: immunoSEQ multiplex PCR; TCRdb's copy keeps in-frame clones and lacks some. The table has roughly 2.1 million clones, 85% to 95% seen once. The sample consisted of naive CD8+ T cells from PBMCs. These receptors originate from a man aged 18 to 29 in good health. Some clones in this sample may be carry-over from other donors' samples. Each CDR3 is given with its conserved first and last residue. A D gene is named only where the DNA matches it firmly. Clone sizes are given selectively: once, few, many, or a class where the clone is expanded.

j_call,v_call,d_call,clone_size,cdr3_nt,cdr3_aa
TRBJ2-1,TRBV28,TRBD2,.,TGTGCCAGCAGTGGACTAGCGGGATCGAGCTCCTACAATGAGCAGTTCTTC,CASSGLAGSSSYNEQFF
TRBJ1-3,TRBV11-2,.,.,TGTGCCAGCAGCTTAGGGTCGGTCTCTGGAAACACCATATATTTT,CASSLGSVSGNTIYF
TRBJ1-1,TRBV27,.,.,TGTGCCAGCAGTTTCGTGGGGGACACTGAAGCTTTCTTT,CASSFVGDTEAFF
TRBJ2-7,TRBV4-1,.,.,TGCGCCAGCAGCCAAGTCAGGGGGGTGTTCTACGAGCAGTACTTC,CASSQVRGVFYEQYF
TRBJ2-1,TRBV6-1,.,.,TGTGCCAGCAGTGAAGGTTTACTATTAGATGGTGAGCAGTTCTTC,CASSEGLLLDGEQFF
TRBJ1-5,TRBV4-1,.,.,TGCGCCAGCAGCCAAGCGGACAGCGTCAATCAGCCCCAGCATTTT,CASSQADSVNQPQHF
TRBJ2-5,TRBV6-5,TRBD1,.,TGTGCCAGCAGTTACTCGGAAGGGGGCTGGGAGACCCAGTACTTC,CASSYSEGGWETQYF
TRBJ2-5,TRBV27,.,.,TGTGCCAGCAGGGCGAGCGGCCAAGAGACCCAGTACTTC,CASRASGQETQYF
TRBJ2-1,TRBV7-9,.,.,TGTGCCAGCAGCTTGGAGCGGTTCTCAATGGATGAGCAGTTCTTC,CASSLERFSMDEQFF
TRBJ2-5,TRBV27,TRBD1,.,TGTGCCAGCAGTGTCAGGGGGCGGGGAGAGACCCAGTACTTC,CASSVRGRGETQYF
TRBJ2-1,TRBV27,.,.,TGTGCCAGCAGTCCTGGGACACCCAATGAGCAGTTCTTC,CASSPGTPNEQFF
TRBJ2-7,TRBV19,.,once,TGTGCCAGTACAGGAGAATCGTACGAGCAGTACTTC,CASTGESYEQYF
TRBJ2-1,TRBV27,TRBD1,.,TGTGCCAGCAGTCTGGGACAGAACAATGAGCAGTTCTTC,CASSLGQNNEQFF
TRBJ2-1,TRBV11-2,TRBD1,.,TGTGCCAGCAGCCCAAGACAGGGGGCTATCTATGAGCAGTTCTTC,CASSPRQGAIYEQFF
TRBJ2-5,TRBV14,.,.,TGTGCCAGCAGCCAAGCAGGGGTCCGAAAAGAGACCCAGTACTTC,CASSQAGVRKETQYF
TRBJ2-5,TRBV25-1,TRBD1,.,TGTGCCAGCAGTGAAAGTCAATACAGGGGCGAAGAGACCCAGTACTTC,CASSESQYRGEETQYF
TRBJ2-7,TRBV7-8,TRBD1,few,TGTGCCAGCAGCTTACAGACAGGGGCCTACGAGCAGTACTTC,CASSLQTGAYEQYF
TRBJ1-1,TRBV27,.,.,TGTGCCAGCAGTTTCATGGGGGCCAACACTGAAGCTTTCTTT,CASSFMGANTEAFF
TRBJ2-1,TRBV4-3,TRBD2,.,TGCGCCAGCAGCCAAACAACTAGCGGGAGGGCCCACAATGAGCAGTTCTTC,CASSQTTSGRAHNEQFF
TRBJ2-7,TRBV2,.,.,TGTGCCAGCAGTTCCCGCCCAGGACAGCTTCCCTACGAGCAGTACTTC,CASSSRPGQLPYEQYF
TRBJ2-1,TRBV2,.,.,TGTGCCAGCAGGATGGGACCCGGGGCAAACAATGAGCAGTTCTTC,CASRMGPGANNEQFF
TRBJ2-5,TRBV7-4,.,.,TGTGCCAGCAGCTTCCGCCATTCGGCTTCCGAGGGGACCCAGTACTTC,CASSFRHSASEGTQYF
TRBJ2-3,TRBV7-9,TRBD1,.,TGTGCCAGCAGCACCGGGACAGGGGTGACAGATACGCAGTATTTT,CASSTGTGVTDTQYF
TRBJ2-5,TRBV28,.,.,TGTGCCACTACTCCTGAGTCTCGCCAAGAGACCCAGTACTTC,CATTPESRQETQYF
TRBJ2-1,TRBV7-3,.,.,TGTGCCAGCAGCCCCCGCCCTGCGGGGAACTCCTACAATGAGCAGTTCTTC,CASSPRPAGNSYNEQFF
TRBJ2-7,TRBV5-1,TRBD2,.,TGCGCCAGCACCGAGGGACTAGCGGACTCCTACGAGCAGTACTTC,CASTEGLADSYEQYF
TRBJ2-7,TRBV4-1,TRBD1,.,TGCGCCAGCAGCCAATGGGGTAGGGACAGAACCTACGAGCAGTACTTC,CASSQWGRDRTYEQYF
TRBJ2-7,TRBV4-1,.,.,TGCGCCAGCAGCCAAGCGCCGGGCGAGCAGTACTTC,CASSQAPGEQYF